This TCR beta chain was identified during a study of blood T cell repertoires in COVID-19. Study summary: Samples representing acute and convalescent COVID-19 were sourced from the United States, Italy and Spain. Sources were T cells, B-cell-depleted T cells, or PBMCs; the material itself was cDNA or gDNA.

In the authors' methods: Quantification of nucleated cells was approximated via reference gene primer amplification. TCRdb's table, derived via immunoSEQ multiplex PCR, lists solely in-frame clones and lacks some. V and J calls and clone size are as listed in that table; D and trimming were resolved from the DNA. The sample consists of hundreds of thousands of clones, about four fifths of them appearing once. Unmatched junction bases numbered 3, after V lost 9 bases and J lost 6 bases. The CDR3 is 12 amino acids. CDR1 SNHLY and CDR2 FYNNEI come from the germline V gene. The sequenced sample consisted of peripheral blood. V usage is TRBV2 and J usage is TRBJ2-7, with 12 nucleotides matching TRBD2. This sequence originates from a woman aged 40-49 years with active or convalescent COVID-19. CDR3 in amino acids: CARGLAGREQYF. CDR3 sequence (DNA): TGTGCCAGAGGACTAGCGGGGCGCGAGCAGTACTTC.